Presented here are 18 T cell receptor beta chains from one specimen sequenced in a study of blood T cell repertoires in COVID-19. Measured with immunoSEQ multiplex PCR; TCRdb has only the in-frame clones, and not every one. The data hold 200,000 to 250,000 clones, with about 82% observed a single time. The specimen sequenced was peripheral blood. Every receptor here comes from an older woman with COVID-19, enrolled during active disease.

The rearrangement uses TRBV7-6 and TRBJ1-2; no definite D call. V was clipped by 5 bases and J by 4 bases, with 17 bases between them. There are 15 residues in the CDR3. Germline-derived CDR1 and CDR2 are SGHVS and FNYEAQ. The CDR3 spells CASSPREGSTYGYTF. The CDR3 DNA sequence: TGTGCCAGCAGCCCCCGGGAGGGATCAACCTATGGCTACACCTTC. Drawing the rest from reference TRBV7-6 and TRBJ1-2, the complete variable domain is GAGVSQSPRYKVTKRGQDVALRCDPISGHVSLYWYRQALGQGPEFLTYFNYEAQQDKSGLPNDRFSAERPEGSISTLTIQRTEQRDSAMYRCASSPREGSTYGYTFGSGTRLTVV.

Details on this clone: A read error may produce the germline difference seen at one junction end. The J gene is TRBJ1-2, the V gene TRBV6-5, with a tentative D call TRBD1 (5 bases). Germline lookup yields CDR1 MNHEY and CDR2 SVGAGI. This CDR3 contains 13 residues. CDR3 nucleotide sequence: TGTGCCAGCGGTTACGGCGGGACCTATGGCTACACCTTC. The encoded protein is CASGYGGTYGYTF.

The chain is built from TRBV3-1 (or the pseudogene TRBV3-2) and TRBJ2-5; 10 bases match TRBD2. The CDR3 sequence is 14 residues long. V was clipped by 1 base and J by 5 bases; unmatched bases: 1. Per the germline V gene, CDR1 is LGHDT and CDR2 is YNNKEL (reference sequence). The CDR3 coding sequence is TGTGCCAGCAGCCAAGCACTAGCGGGGGAGACCCAGTACTTC. It encodes CASSQALAGETQYF.

This clone has just one count. This chain uses TRBV15 with TRBJ1-3; D is unresolved. Germline loops: CDR1 LNHNV, CDR2 YYDKDF (reference sequence). Trimming removed 1 base from V and 0 bases from J, with 10 bases in between. The CDR3 is 16 residues long. CDR3 DNA sequence: TGTGCCACCAGCAGAGGAGGACTGTTCTCTGGAAACACCATATATTTT. Translated: CATSRGGLFSGNTIYF.

This clone was counted a few times. The rearrangement uses TRBV10-3 and TRBJ1-5, with 9 nucleotides matching TRBD1. CDR1 ENHRY and CDR2 SYGVKD come from the germline V gene. The CDR3 is 15 residues long. Trimming at V came to 2 bases and at J to 4 bases, leaving 3 bases not matched to a gene. The CDR3 nucleotides are TGTGCCATCAGTGAGAGGACAGGGGCTAATCAGCCCCAGCATTTT. It yields the protein CAISERTGANQPQHF.

The rearrangement joins TRBV5-1 to TRBJ1-5; D ambiguous. The CDR3 is 13 amino acids. Germline CDR1 SGHRS, CDR2 YFSETQ. V dropped 3 bases and J dropped 4 bases, with 8 bases sitting between them. This CDR3 is CASSSDWNQPQHF. The CDR3 nucleotides read TGCGCCAGCAGCTCGGACTGGAATCAGCCCCAGCATTTT.

The J gene is TRBJ2-7, the V gene TRBV11-3, with D possibly being TRBD1 (8 bases). Trimming cost V 6 bases and J 2 bases, with 32 bases left between them. The CDR3 is 20 amino acids. Per germline, CDR1 SGHNT and CDR2 YENEEA. The CDR3 is CASSQGQGLMSLGNAYEQYF. The CDR3 DNA reads TGTGCCAGCAGTCAAGGACAGGGACTAATGTCCCTTGGGAACGCCTACGAGCAGTACTTC.

This rearrangement joins TRBV4-2 to TRBJ2-3, with 7 bases identical to TRBD2. V was pared by 2 bases and J by 0 bases, with 5 bases of the junction left unmatched. The CDR3 is 16 amino acids. Germline V gene data show CDR1 as LGHNA and CDR2 as YNFKEQ. The CDR3 DNA follows: TGTGCCAGCAGCCAACAAGCGGGGAAAAGCACAGATACGCAGTATTTT. This translates into CASSQQAGKSTDTQYF.

Only one count was recorded for this clone. The chain combines TRBV6-2 or TRBV6-3 with TRBJ2-4; tentatively, D is TRBD1 (5 bases). This CDR3 is 12 amino acids long. With 5 bases removed from V and 6 bases from J, the gap between germline ends came to 8 bases. CDR1 MNHEY and CDR2 SVGEGT come from the germline V gene. The CDR3 DNA reads TGTGCCAGCAGTAACCAGGGAAACATTCAGTACTTC. Encoded protein: CASSNQGNIQYF.

This chain uses TRBV4-3 with TRBJ1-1; D ambiguous. CDR1 and CDR2 (germline): LGHNA, YSLEER. The CDR3 runs 13 residues. The germline V and J ends were trimmed by 3 bases and 5 bases, with 10 bases remaining between them. Written as DNA, the CDR3 is TGCGCCAGCAGCCAGGTAGGCGGGACTGAAGCTTTCTTT. This sequence encodes CASSQVGGTEAFF.

The V gene is TRBV7-9, the J gene TRBJ2-2; D is unclear. The CDR3 runs 14 residues. Germline V gene data show CDR1 as SEHNR and CDR2 as FQNEAQ (reference sequence). Trimming removed 3 bases at V and 7 bases at J, with 12 bases between. The CDR3 is CASSFYLVVGELFF. As DNA, the CDR3 is TGTGCCAGCAGCTTTTACTTGGTCGTCGGGGAGCTGTTTTTT.

CDR3 residues: CAISESAGIYNEQFF. The CDR3, as DNA: TGTGCCATCAGTGAGTCGGCGGGGATCTACAATGAGCAGTTCTTC. The chain couples TRBV10-3 to TRBJ2-1; D possibly corresponds to TRBD2 (6 bases). This CDR3 has 15 amino acids. Germline CDR1 is ENHRY and CDR2 is SYGVKD. The V end lost 0 bases, the J end lost 3 bases, and 9 bases lay between the germline ends.

This sequence joins TRBV24-1 and TRBJ2-7; D remains ambiguous. The V and J ends lost 5 bases and 8 bases respectively, with 12 bases between them. This CDR3 is built from 12 residues. The germline V gene encodes CDR1 KGHDR and CDR2 SFDVKD. The CDR3 region has the DNA TGTGCCACCAGTGGAGACACCTGGCAGCAGTACTTC. This encodes CATSGDTWQQYF.

This clone was recorded only once. The V gene is TRBV6-5, the J gene TRBJ1-5, with 8 bases identical to TRBD1. V lost 5 bases, J lost 3 bases, and 6 bases stayed unmatched. The CDR3 runs to 15 residues. The germline V gene has CDR1 MNHEY and CDR2 SVGAGI. The CDR3 loop reads CASSPQGANNQPQHF. The CDR3 DNA reads TGTGCCAGCAGTCCCCAGGGGGCGAACAATCAGCCCCAGCATTTT.

V gene TRBV29-1 combines with J gene TRBJ1-4, with D perhaps matching TRBD1 (6 bases). CDR3 size: 13 residues. The ends were cut back, 3 bases at V and 11 bases at J, with 16 bases in the middle. Per the germline V gene, CDR1 is SQVTM and CDR2 is ANQGSEA. CDR3 residues: CSVDSGTSEKLFF. The CDR3 region has the DNA TGCAGCGTTGACTCGGGGACATCTGAGAAACTGTTTTTT.

This chain uses TRBV6-5 with TRBJ2-2; D not resolved. Germline assignment: CDR1 MNHEY and CDR2 SVGAGI. V lost 5 bases and J 4 bases, leaving 14 bases between the germline ends. The CDR3 sequence is 15 residues long. The CDR3 spells CASSPSAVGTGELFF. In DNA form, the CDR3 reads TGTGCCAGCAGTCCATCCGCGGTTGGCACCGGGGAGCTGTTTTTT.

J is TRBJ2-7 and V is TRBV9; D perhaps matches TRBD2 (5 bases). Trimming took off 1 base at V and 6 bases at J, with 14 bases between the two ends. The CDR3 loop spans 14 amino acids. Germline loops: CDR1 SGDLS, CDR2 YYNGEE. In nucleotides, the CDR3 is TGTGCCAGCAGCGTATCCGGGATCGAGCGCGAGCAGTACTTC. Translating gives CASSVSGIEREQYF.

Only a few counts were recorded for this clone. Other DNA sequences in the same sample also yield this CDR3. J is TRBJ2-5 and V is TRBV7-9; D is uncertain. Germline V gene data show CDR1 as SEHNR and CDR2 as FQNEAQ (reference sequence). The CDR3 totals 14 residues. Trimming took 2 bases from V and 0 from J, leaving 7 bases between them. For the CDR3, the DNA is TGTGCCAGCAGCTTAAGGCTAGACCAAGAGACCCAGTACTTC. Its translation: CASSLRLDQETQYF.